These 2 T cell receptor beta chains were all obtained from the same sample, sequenced in a study of blood T cell repertoires in COVID-19. Sequenced by immunoSEQ multiplex PCR; TCRdb stores in-frame clones only, minus some. The data show some 270,000 clones, over 70% seen once. Source material: PBMCs or T cells enriched from blood (not recorded which). The receptors originated from a woman aged 40-49 years who had been exposed to COVID-19.

The rearrangement links TRBV2 to TRBJ2-7; TRBD2 is a possible D gene (6 bases). V lost 6 bases to trimming and J lost 0 bases, with 18 bases between them. The CDR3 runs to 16 residues. CDR1 and CDR2 (germline): SNHLY, FYNNEI. CDR3 DNA sequence: TGTGCCAGCAGGAACCCGATCGGAGGGGACTCCTACGAGCAGTACTTC. It translates to CASRNPIGGDSYEQYF.

The chain combines TRBV5-5 with TRBJ1-4, with no clear D. Germline CDR1 and CDR2: SGHKS and YYEKEE (reference sequence). CDR3 length equals 16 residues. V was cut by 4 bases and J by 4 bases, with 17 bases left in between. The CDR3 reads CASSPGAGASNEKLFF. The CDR3 nucleotides read TGTGCCAGCAGCCCCGGCGCGGGCGCCAGTAATGAAAAACTGTTTTTT. Looking up the rest from reference TRBV5-5 and TRBJ1-4 gives the full variable domain: DAGVTQSPTHLIKTRGQQVTLRCSPISGHKSVSWYQQVLGQGPQFIFQYYEKEERGRGNFPDRFSARQFPNYSSELNVNALLLGDSALYLCASSPGAGASNEKLFFGSGTQLSVL.